This T cell receptor (beta chain) is drawn from a study of human T cells and chemical hapten exposure. Turning to the study itself: Sensitization applied 2% DPC to roughly 2 cm by roughly 2 cm of upper inner arm skin. TCR yield per sample varied, mainly due to pooled library volumes. Findings of the study overall: Having alopecia, donors may respond immunologically unlike healthy people.

Documented time point: pre-sensitization, week 0. Documented treatment: therapeutic diphenylcyclopropenone sensitization with weekly scalp DPC. People who gave samples had alopecia, were 18 to 70 years old, and were suitable for DPC. To note about this clonotype: Its matching antigen is unknown.

Germline CDR1 is SQVTM and CDR2 is ANQGSEA. The CDR3 is 15 amino acids. V lost 4 bases and J 0 bases, leaving 13 bases between the germline ends. TCRdb redid the calling of the RACE reads with MiXCR, one entry per CDR3 protein. This repertoire shows under 100,000 distinct CDR3 sequences, 6.5% to 10% found once; its top ten account for just over 2.5%. The origin of this receptor is a man aged 40-55 years with alopecia areata. Some clones in this sample may be carry-over from other donors' samples. The chain couples TRBV29-1 to TRBJ2-1; TRBD1 is a possible D gene (7 bases). Sample: whole blood, taken in connection with sensitization to the hapten diphenylcyclopropenone (DPC). The CDR3 DNA follows: TGCAGCGTTGGGCCCCAGGGGGGCTCCTACAATGAGCAGTTCTTC. Translated: CSVGPQGGSYNEQFF.